This TCR beta chain was identified in a study of identical twins. TCRdb reprocessed the 5' RACE reads with MiXCR, giving one entry per CDR3 protein. The sample comprises 1.5 million to 2 million distinct CDR3 sequences, about 32% of which are singletons, and less than 0.35% rests with the top ten. This CDR3 has 15 amino acids. Germline V gene lookup returns CDR1 LNHDA and CDR2 SQIVND (reference sequence). V was clipped by 3 bases and J by 7 bases; unmatched bases: 11. This clonotype was found a few times. This receptor was obtained from a newborn girl in good health. The sample taken for sequencing was cord blood. This rearrangement joins TRBV19 to TRBJ2-7; TRBD2 matches 8 bases. The CDR3 DNA reads TGTGCCAGTAGTATTCAGCGGGGGACGAAGGGGGAGCAGTACTTC. Amino acid sequence: CASSIQRGTKGEQYF.